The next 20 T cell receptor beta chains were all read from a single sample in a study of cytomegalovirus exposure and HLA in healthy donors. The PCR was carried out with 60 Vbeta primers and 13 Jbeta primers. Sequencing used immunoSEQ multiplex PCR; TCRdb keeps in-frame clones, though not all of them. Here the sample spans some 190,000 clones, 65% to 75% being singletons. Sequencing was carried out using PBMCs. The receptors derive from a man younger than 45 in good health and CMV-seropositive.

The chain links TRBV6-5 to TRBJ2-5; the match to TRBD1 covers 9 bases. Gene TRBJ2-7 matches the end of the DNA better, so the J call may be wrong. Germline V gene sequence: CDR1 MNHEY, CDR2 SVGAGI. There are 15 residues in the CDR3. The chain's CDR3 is CASIKTGTGQHEQYF. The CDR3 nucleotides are TGTGCCAGCATTAAAACTGGGACAGGGCAACACGAGCAGTACTTC.

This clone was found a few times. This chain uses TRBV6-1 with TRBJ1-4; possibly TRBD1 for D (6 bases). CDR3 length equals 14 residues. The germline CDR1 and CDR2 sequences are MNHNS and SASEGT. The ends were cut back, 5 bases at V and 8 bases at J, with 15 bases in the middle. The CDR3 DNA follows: TGTGCCAGCAGTACCAGGGTTGGGGGCGAAAAACTGTTTTTT. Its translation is CASSTRVGGEKLFF.

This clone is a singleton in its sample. CDR3 protein: CASSEQGSGELFF. As DNA, the CDR3 is TGTGCCAGCAGTGAACAGGGATCCGGGGAGCTGTTTTTT. This chain uses TRBV6-1 with TRBJ2-2, with TRBD1 as a possible D gene (5 bases). Germline V lookup: CDR1 MNHNS, CDR2 SASEGT. The CDR3 runs 13 residues. With 2 bases removed from V and 6 bases from J, the gap between germline ends came to 7 bases.

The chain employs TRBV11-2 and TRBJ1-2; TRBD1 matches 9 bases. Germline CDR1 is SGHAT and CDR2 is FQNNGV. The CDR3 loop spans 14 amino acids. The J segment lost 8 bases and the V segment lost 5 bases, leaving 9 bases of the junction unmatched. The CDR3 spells CASSPGTGIDGYTF. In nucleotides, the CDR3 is TGTGCCAGCAGCCCCGGGACAGGGATAGACGGCTACACCTTC.

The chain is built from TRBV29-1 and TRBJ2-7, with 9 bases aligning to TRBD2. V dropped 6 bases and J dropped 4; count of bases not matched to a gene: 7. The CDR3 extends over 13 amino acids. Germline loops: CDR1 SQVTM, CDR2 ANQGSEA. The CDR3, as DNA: TGCAGCGTGGCGTTAGCGGGGGTTTACGAGCAGTACTTC. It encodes CSVALAGVYEQYF.

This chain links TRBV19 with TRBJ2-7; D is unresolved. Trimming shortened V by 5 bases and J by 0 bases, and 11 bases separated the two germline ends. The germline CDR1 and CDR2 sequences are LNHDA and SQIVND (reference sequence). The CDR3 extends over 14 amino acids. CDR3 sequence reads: CASSSRLSSYEQYF. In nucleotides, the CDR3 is TGTGCCAGTAGTTCTCGTTTGAGCTCCTACGAGCAGTACTTC.

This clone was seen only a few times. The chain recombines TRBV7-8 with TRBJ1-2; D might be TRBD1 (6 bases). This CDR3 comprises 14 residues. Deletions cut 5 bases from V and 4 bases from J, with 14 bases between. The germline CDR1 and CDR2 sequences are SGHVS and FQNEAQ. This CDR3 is CASSVTDSFYGYTF. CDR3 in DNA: TGTGCCAGCAGCGTCACGGACAGTTTCTATGGCTACACCTTC.

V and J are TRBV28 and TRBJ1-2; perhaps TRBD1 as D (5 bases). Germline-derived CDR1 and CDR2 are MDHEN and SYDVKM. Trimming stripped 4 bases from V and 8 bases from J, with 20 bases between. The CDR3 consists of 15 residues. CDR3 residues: CASSYLALGGVGYTF. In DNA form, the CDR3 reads TGTGCCAGCAGTTACCTCGCCTTGGGGGGGGTGGGCTACACCTTC.

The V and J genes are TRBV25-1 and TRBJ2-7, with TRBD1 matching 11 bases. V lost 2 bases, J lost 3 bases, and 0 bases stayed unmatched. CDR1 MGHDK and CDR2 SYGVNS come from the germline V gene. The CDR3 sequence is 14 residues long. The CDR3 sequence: CASSEGTGGYEQYF. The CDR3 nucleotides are TGTGCCAGCAGTGAAGGGACAGGGGGCTACGAGCAGTACTTC.

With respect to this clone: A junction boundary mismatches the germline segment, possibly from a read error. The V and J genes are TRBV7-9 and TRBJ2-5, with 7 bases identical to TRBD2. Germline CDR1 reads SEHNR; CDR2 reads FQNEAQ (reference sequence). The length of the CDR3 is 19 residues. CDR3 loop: CSSSLALLGLSPRGETQYF. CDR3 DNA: TGTTCCAGCAGCTTAGCGCTGCTGGGACTATCCCCCCGGGGGGAGACCCAGTACTTC.

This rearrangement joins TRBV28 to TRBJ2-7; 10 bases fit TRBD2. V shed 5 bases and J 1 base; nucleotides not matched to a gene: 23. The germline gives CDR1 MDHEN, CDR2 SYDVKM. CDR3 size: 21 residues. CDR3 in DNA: TGTGCCAGCAGTCCCATCCAAGGGGGCTCTAGCGGGAGTCGCTTATCCTACGAGCAGTACTTC. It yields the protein CASSPIQGGSSGSRLSYEQYF.

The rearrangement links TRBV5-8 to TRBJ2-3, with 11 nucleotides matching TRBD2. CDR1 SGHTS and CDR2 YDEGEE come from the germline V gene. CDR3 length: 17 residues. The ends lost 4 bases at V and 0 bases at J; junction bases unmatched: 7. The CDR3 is CASSLGTSGYSTDTQYF. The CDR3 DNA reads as TGTGCCAGCAGCCTAGGGACTAGCGGATATAGCACAGATACGCAGTATTTT.

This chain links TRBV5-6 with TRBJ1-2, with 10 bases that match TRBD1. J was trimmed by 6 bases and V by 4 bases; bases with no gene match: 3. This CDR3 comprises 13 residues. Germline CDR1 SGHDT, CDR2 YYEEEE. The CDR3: CASSTGTGDGYTF. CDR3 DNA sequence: TGTGCCAGCAGCACAGGGACAGGGGATGGCTACACCTTC.

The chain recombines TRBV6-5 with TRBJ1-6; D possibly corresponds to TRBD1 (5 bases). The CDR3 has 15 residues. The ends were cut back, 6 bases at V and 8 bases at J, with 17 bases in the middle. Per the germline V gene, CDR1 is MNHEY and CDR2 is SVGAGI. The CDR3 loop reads CASRSAGGIDSPLHF. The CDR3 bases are TGTGCCAGCAGGTCCGCGGGGGGGATTGATTCACCCCTCCACTTT.

The CDR3 sequence: CASSQQDTYEQYF. In DNA form, the CDR3 reads TGTGCCAGCAGCCAACAGGATACCTACGAGCAGTACTTC. The rearrangement joins TRBV5-4 to TRBJ2-7; perhaps TRBD1 as D (5 bases). Trimming stripped 4 bases from V and 2 bases from J, with 10 bases between. The CDR3 runs 13 residues. Per the germline V gene, CDR1 is SGHNT and CDR2 is YYREEE (reference sequence).

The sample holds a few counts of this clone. The CDR3 spells CSVGGLAGGNTDTQYF. CDR3 nucleotides: TGCAGCGTTGGGGGACTAGCGGGAGGTAACACAGATACGCAGTATTTT. The genes are TRBV29-1 and TRBJ2-3, with 15 bases aligning to TRBD2. CDR3 length: 16 residues. In germline, CDR1 is SQVTM, CDR2 ANQGSEA. Losses at the gene ends were 4 bases for V and 2 bases for J; bases not matched to a gene: 4.

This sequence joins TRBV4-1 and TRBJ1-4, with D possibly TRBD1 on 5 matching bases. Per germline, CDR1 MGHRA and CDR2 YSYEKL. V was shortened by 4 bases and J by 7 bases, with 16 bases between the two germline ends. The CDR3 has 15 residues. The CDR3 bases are TGCGCCAGCAGCCGAGGTTTCGGCGGGGCTGAAAAACTGTTTTTT. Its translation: CASSRGFGGAEKLFF.

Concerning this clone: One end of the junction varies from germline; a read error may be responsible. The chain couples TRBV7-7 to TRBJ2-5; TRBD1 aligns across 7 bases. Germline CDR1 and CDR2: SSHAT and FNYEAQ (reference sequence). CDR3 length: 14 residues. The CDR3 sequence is CASSQTGLGETQYF. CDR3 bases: TGTGCTAGCAGCCAGACAGGGCTTGGGGAGACCCAGTACTTC.

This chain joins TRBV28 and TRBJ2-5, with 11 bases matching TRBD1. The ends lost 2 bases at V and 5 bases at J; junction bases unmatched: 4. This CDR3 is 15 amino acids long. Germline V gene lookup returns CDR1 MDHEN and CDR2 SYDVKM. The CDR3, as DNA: TGTGCCAGCAGTTTAATAGGGACAGGGGGTGAGACCCAGTACTTC. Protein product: CASSLIGTGGETQYF.

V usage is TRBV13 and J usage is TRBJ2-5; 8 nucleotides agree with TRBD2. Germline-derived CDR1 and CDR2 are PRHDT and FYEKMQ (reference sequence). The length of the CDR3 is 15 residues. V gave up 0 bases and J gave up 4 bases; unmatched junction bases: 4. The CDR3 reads CASSLGLAEPETQYF. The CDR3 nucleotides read TGTGCCAGCAGCTTAGGACTAGCGGAACCAGAGACCCAGTACTTC.